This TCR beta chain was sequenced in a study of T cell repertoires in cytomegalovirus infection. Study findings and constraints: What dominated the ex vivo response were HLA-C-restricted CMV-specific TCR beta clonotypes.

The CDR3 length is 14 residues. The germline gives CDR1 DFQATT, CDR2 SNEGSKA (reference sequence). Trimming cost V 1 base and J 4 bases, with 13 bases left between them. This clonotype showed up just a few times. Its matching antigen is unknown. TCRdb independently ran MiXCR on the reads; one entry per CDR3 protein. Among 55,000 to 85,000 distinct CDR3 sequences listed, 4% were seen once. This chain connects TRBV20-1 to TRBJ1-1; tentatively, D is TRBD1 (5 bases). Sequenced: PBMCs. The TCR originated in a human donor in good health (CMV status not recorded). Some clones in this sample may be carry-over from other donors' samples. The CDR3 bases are TGCAGTGCTAGAGTCCAGGGAGTTGGCACTGAAGCTTTCTTT. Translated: CSARVQGVGTEAFF.